This T cell receptor (beta chain) is drawn from a study of cytomegalovirus exposure and HLA in healthy donors. Healthy bone marrow donors made up the cohort. Researchers ran the PCR with 60 Vbeta and 13 Jbeta primers. TCRdb's copy holds only in-frame clones and misses some; the assay was immunoSEQ multiplex PCR. The sample yields more than 130,000 clones, over 60% seen once. V lost 0 bases to trimming and J lost 4 bases; unmatched junction nucleotides: 7. The CDR3 extends over 16 amino acids. Germline-derived CDR1 and CDR2 are SGDLS and YYNGEE. The specimen was PBMCs. The chain employs TRBV9 and TRBJ2-1; TRBD2 matches at 7 bases. The TCR comes from a man aged 35-49 years in good health and CMV-seropositive. The CDR3 loop reads CASSVAVTSSYNEQFF. The CDR3 coding sequence is TGTGCCAGCAGCGTAGCTGTGACTAGCTCGTACAATGAGCAGTTCTTC.